This TCR beta chain was obtained from a study of T cell responses to AZD1222 COVID-19 vaccine. Sequenced by immunoSEQ multiplex PCR; TCRdb stores in-frame clones only, minus some. The sample lists 55,000 to 65,000 clones; about 74% were seen once. The CDR3 loop spans 13 amino acids. Germline CDR1 is KGHSY and CDR2 is FQNENV. Trimming took off 6 bases at V and 4 bases at J, with 10 bases between the two ends. The chain joins TRBV16 to TRBJ1-5; no firm D call. The sequence was obtained from an adult who received the AZD1222 COVID-19 vaccine. The sample consisted of peripheral blood, taken 28 days after the second AZD1222 dose. The CDR3 DNA is TGTGCCAGCAGTCCTGGGAGTAATCAGCCCCAGCATTTT. Residues: CASSPGSNQPQHF.